The 32 T cell receptor beta chains presented below share a single source sample, sequenced in a study of radiotherapy plus CTLA-4 blockade in lung cancer. Libraries were prepared by immunoSEQ multiplex PCR; TCRdb keeps only in-frame clonotypes and omits some of them. The sample lists tens of thousands of clones; around 69% were seen once. The material was peripheral blood, obtained from a patient treated with radiotherapy plus ipilimumab. These receptors originate from a human donor with non-small cell lung cancer who had a complete response to radiotherapy plus ipilimumab.

The chain carries TRBV6-6 and TRBJ2-1, with D possibly being TRBD2 (6 bases). This CDR3 contains 16 residues. Germline V gene lookup returns CDR1 MNHNY and CDR2 SVGAGI (reference sequence). The V end lost 2 bases, the J end lost 0 bases, and 11 bases lay between the germline ends. CDR3 loop: CASSYGSGSSYNEQFF. CDR3 in DNA: TGTGCCAGCAGTTACGGTAGCGGAAGCTCCTACAATGAGCAGTTCTTC.

This clone was recorded only once. CDR3 coding DNA: TGTGCCAGCTCCCAGGGGGAGAGGGAACAGCCCCAGCATTTT. Translation gives CASSQGEREQPQHF. V gene TRBV18 combines with J gene TRBJ1-5, with 7 positions matching TRBD1. This CDR3 spans 14 amino acids. Per germline, CDR1 KGHSH and CDR2 LQKENI. With 6 bases clipped from V and 7 bases from J, the junction kept 9 bases outside the gene matches.

This clone was counted a few times. The chain joins TRBV9 to TRBJ2-2, with D perhaps matching TRBD2 (5 bases). V shed 4 bases and J shed 3 bases, with 13 bases lying between them. The V gene's germline CDR1 is SGDLS and CDR2 YYNGEE. CDR3 length equals 15 residues. The CDR3 bases are TGTGCCAGCAGCTCTTCCGGGGTTTACACCGGGGAGCTGTTTTTT. It yields the protein CASSSSGVYTGELFF.

This chain uses TRBV2 with TRBJ2-7; D is perhaps TRBD1 (7 bases). CDR1 is SNHLY, CDR2 FYNNEI, per germline. V lost 6 bases and J 3 bases, leaving 9 bases between the germline ends. CDR3 length: 12 residues. The CDR3 here is CASRRDSYEQYF. The CDR3 DNA reads TGTGCCAGCAGGCGGGACAGCTACGAGCAGTACTTC.

CDR3 nucleotides: TGTGCCAGCAGTGAAATTTCGGGTGCAACTAATGAAAAACTGTTTTTT. Amino acid sequence: CASSEISGATNEKLFF. The V call is TRBV6-1, the J call TRBJ1-4; D not resolved. CDR3 size: 16 residues. Germline V lookup: CDR1 MNHNS, CDR2 SASEGT. Trimming cost V 2 bases and J 0 bases, with 10 bases left between them.

This sequence joins TRBV7-2 and TRBJ2-3; D gene unclear. The CDR3 length is 15 residues. Trimming stripped 5 bases from V and 1 base from J, with 13 bases between. Germline CDR1 reads SGHTA; CDR2 reads FQGNSA. CDR3 nucleotides: TGTGCCAGCAGCAACTTCAAGGCGGGCACAGATACGCAGTATTTT. Encoded protein: CASSNFKAGTDTQYF.

The genes are TRBV11-2 and TRBJ2-5; TRBD2 is a possible D gene (6 bases). The CDR3 covers 14 residues. The germline gives CDR1 SGHAT, CDR2 FQNNGV. Trimming took 3 bases from V and 2 from J, leaving 10 bases between them. The CDR3 nucleotides are TGTGCCAGCAGCTTTCTAGCGATACAAGAGACCCAGTACTTC. Its protein is CASSFLAIQETQYF.

V usage is TRBV25-1 and J usage is TRBJ2-3; D remains unclear. Germline assignment: CDR1 MGHDK and CDR2 SYGVNS. The germline V and J ends were trimmed by 2 bases and 1 base, with 13 bases remaining between them. This CDR3 is built from 16 residues. The CDR3 DNA reads as TGTGCCAGCAGTGAAACAGCAGGCCGAGGCACAGATACGCAGTATTTT. As protein: CASSETAGRGTDTQYF.

The CDR3 region has the DNA TGTGCCAGTAGCACTAGCGGGAGTGTTGAGCAGTTCTTC. This codes for CASSTSGSVEQFF. This chain uses TRBV19 with TRBJ2-1; 11 nucleotides align to TRBD2. There are 13 residues in the CDR3. CDR1 is LNHDA, CDR2 SQIVND, per germline (reference sequence). V dropped 6 bases and J dropped 9; count of bases not matched to a gene: 4. Looking up the rest from reference TRBV19 and TRBJ2-1 gives the full variable domain: DGGITQSPKYLFRKEGQNVTLSCEQNLNHDAMYWYRQDPGQGLRLIYYSQIVNDFQKGDIAEGYSVSREKKESFPLTVTSAQKNPTAFYLCASSTSGSVEQFFGPGTRLTVL.

The CDR3 spells CASSLAGAGGYTF. The DNA for the CDR3 is TGCGCCAGCAGCTTGGCAGGGGCTGGCGGCTACACCTTC. The V gene is TRBV5-1, the J gene TRBJ1-2, with D possibly being TRBD1 (6 bases). The CDR3 consists of 13 residues. V was pared by 0 bases and J by 8 bases, with 11 bases between. CDR1 and CDR2 (germline): SGHRS, YFSETQ.

The chain joins TRBV19 to TRBJ2-1; 12 bases are shared with TRBD1. V shed 8 bases and J 4 bases; nucleotides not matched to a gene: 15. Germline V gene data show CDR1 as LNHDA and CDR2 as SQIVND (reference sequence). The CDR3 extends over 18 amino acids. CDR3 protein: CASLRRDRGLAGYNEQFF. The DNA of the CDR3 is TGTGCCAGTCTACGCCGGGACAGGGGGCTAGCGGGGTACAATGAGCAGTTCTTC.

This chain connects TRBV14 to TRBJ2-2; 7 positions agree with TRBD1. The CDR3 length is 15 residues. The J segment lost 6 bases and the V segment lost 6 bases, leaving 10 bases of the junction unmatched. CDR1 is SGHDN, CDR2 FVKESK, per germline. For the CDR3, the DNA is TGTGCCAGCAGTTCCCGACAGGGAACGTCCGGGGAGCTGTTTTTT. Its protein product is CASSSRQGTSGELFF.

The genes are TRBV18 and TRBJ1-1; TRBD1 agrees at 9 bases. The trim removed 3 bases at V and 7 bases at J, leaving 6 bases unmatched. Looked up from germline, CDR1 is KGHSH and CDR2 is LQKENI. The CDR3 contains 14 residues. The CDR3 DNA is TGTGCCAGCTCACCCTTAGGGACAGGGAGTGAAGCTTTCTTT. Translating it yields CASSPLGTGSEAFF.

The chain uses TRBV6-1 and TRBJ1-2; TRBD1 matches at 7 bases. CDR3 length: 14 amino acids. Losses at the gene ends were 5 bases for V and 0 bases for J; bases not matched to a gene: 3. Per the germline V gene, CDR1 is MNHNS and CDR2 is SASEGT. The CDR3 DNA follows: TGTGCCAGCAGTCGGACAGGAGCTAACTATGGCTACACCTTC. Its translation is CASSRTGANYGYTF.

The chain links TRBV10-2 to TRBJ1-1; D remains ambiguous. Germline-derived CDR1 and CDR2 are WSHSY and SAAADI. V was pared by 6 bases and J by 1 base, with 12 bases between. There are 14 residues in the CDR3. This chain's CDR3 is CASRSGLGNTEAFF. The CDR3 DNA reads as TGCGCCAGCAGGTCTGGACTGGGGAACACTGAAGCTTTCTTT.

The rearrangement joins TRBV2 to TRBJ1-2; 8 bases match TRBD1. The germline V gene has CDR1 SNHLY and CDR2 FYNNEI. The CDR3 totals 12 residues. The V segment lost 9 bases and the J segment 4 bases; nucleotides outside the gene matches: 4. The CDR3 sequence: CASSTGGYGYTF. The CDR3 nucleotides read TGTGCCAGTTCCACAGGGGGCTATGGCTACACCTTC.

In its sample, this clone was seen once. The rearrangement joins TRBV6-1 to TRBJ1-1; possibly TRBD1 for D (5 bases). Germline V gene sequence: CDR1 MNHNS, CDR2 SASEGT. Trimming cost V 11 bases and J 1 base, with 11 bases left between them. This CDR3 is built from 12 residues. CDR3 protein: CALKGQNTEAFF. The CDR3, as DNA: TGTGCCCTCAAGGGGCAGAACACTGAAGCTTTCTTT.

V is TRBV14 and J is TRBJ2-3; TRBD1 might be the D (5 bases). There are 14 residues in the CDR3. Looked up from germline, CDR1 is SGHDN and CDR2 is FVKESK. V lost 0 bases and J 1 base, leaving 5 bases between the germline ends. The DNA for the CDR3 is TGTGCCAGCAGCCAAGAACAGGGCACAGATACGCAGTATTTT. It translates to CASSQEQGTDTQYF.

The chain recombines TRBV7-2 with TRBJ1-6; the match to TRBD1 covers 9 bases. Per germline, CDR1 SGHTA and CDR2 FQGNSA. The CDR3 contains 18 residues. Trimming cost V 3 bases and J 4 bases; bases outside gene matches: 10. The CDR3 spells CASSFGSSDRGYNSPLHF. The CDR3 DNA reads as TGTGCCAGCAGCTTTGGTTCCTCGGACAGGGGATATAATTCACCCCTCCACTTT.

This sequence joins TRBV7-9 and TRBJ2-2, with TRBD2 as a possible D gene (6 bases). The CDR3 is 12 residues long. Trimming took off 8 bases at V and 6 bases at J, with 10 bases between the two ends. The germline gives CDR1 SEHNR, CDR2 FQNEAQ (reference sequence). The CDR3 loop is CASAGGAGELFF. As DNA, the CDR3 is TGTGCCAGCGCCGGGGGTGCCGGGGAGCTGTTTTTT.

This chain uses TRBV6-1 with TRBJ2-1; 9 positions agree with TRBD2. CDR1 is MNHNS and CDR2 is SASEGT in the germline V gene. The CDR3 has 15 amino acids. V shed 8 bases and J 4 bases; nucleotides not matched to a gene: 9. The CDR3 sequence: CASGRAGGGYNEQFF. In DNA, the CDR3 is TGTGCCAGCGGCAGAGCGGGAGGAGGGTACAATGAGCAGTTCTTC.

This clone was detected only a few times. This chain uses TRBV5-6 with TRBJ2-1; D unclear. V lost 1 base and J lost 8, with 4 bases in between. CDR3 length equals 11 residues. The germline CDR1 and CDR2 sequences are SGHDT and YYEEEE. The CDR3: CASSLSDEQFF. DNA for the CDR3: TGTGCCAGCAGCTTGTCCGATGAGCAGTTCTTC.

This clone turned up a few times. The gene calls are TRBV27 and TRBJ1-5; unclear D gene. The V and J ends lost 2 bases and 4 bases respectively, with 12 bases between them. The CDR3 extends over 15 amino acids. The germline gives CDR1 MNHEY, CDR2 SMNVEV (reference sequence). In nucleotides, the CDR3 is TGTGCCAGCAGTTTAAGCAGCGGGGTAAATCAGCCCCAGCATTTT. It is translated as CASSLSSGVNQPQHF.

The chain uses TRBV7-9 and TRBJ2-1, with 10 nucleotides matching TRBD2. This CDR3 spans 16 amino acids. V shed 5 bases and J 4 bases; nucleotides not matched to a gene: 8. Germline V CDR1 and CDR2: SEHNR, FQNEAQ (reference sequence). This chain's CDR3 is CASSKRAGGIYNEQFF. DNA for the CDR3: TGTGCCAGCAGCAAAAGAGCGGGGGGGATTTACAATGAGCAGTTCTTC.

This sequence joins TRBV7-2 and TRBJ1-2; tentatively, D is TRBD1 (6 bases). This CDR3 region has 13 residues. From germline, CDR1 is SGHTA and CDR2 FQGNSA. The ends were cut back, 3 bases at V and 4 bases at J, with 9 bases in the middle. CDR3 residues: CASSFTGTYGYTF. CDR3 coding DNA: TGTGCCAGCAGCTTCACAGGGACCTATGGCTACACCTTC.

The chain joins TRBV27 to TRBJ2-1; D is perhaps TRBD1 (5 bases). CDR1 MNHEY and CDR2 SMNVEV come from the germline V gene (reference sequence). Trimming left V 4 bases short and J 4 bases short, with 14 bases between. The CDR3 runs to 15 residues. CDR3 sequence (DNA): TGTGCCAGCAGTTCTCGACAGAACACTTACAATGAGCAGTTCTTC. Translation: CASSSRQNTYNEQFF.

The chain joins TRBV7-2 to TRBJ2-7; TRBD1 might be the D (6 bases). Germline V gene lookup returns CDR1 SGHTA and CDR2 FQGNSA. The CDR3 covers 15 residues. Trimming removed 4 bases at V and 5 bases at J, with 18 bases between. This chain's CDR3 is CASSSQGSLPHEQYF. For the CDR3, the DNA is TGTGCCAGCAGCTCCCAGGGGTCCCTACCCCACGAGCAGTACTTC.

The sample holds a few counts of this clone. V gene TRBV13 combines with J gene TRBJ1-3; D gene ambiguous. This CDR3 region has 12 residues. V lost 1 base, J lost 6 bases, and 4 bases lay in between. Germline-derived CDR1 and CDR2 are PRHDT and FYEKMQ (reference sequence). This CDR3 reads CASSLAENTIYF. CDR3 nucleotide sequence: TGTGCCAGCAGCTTAGCAGAAAACACCATATATTTT.

This clone was recorded a few times. The rearrangement joins TRBV27 to TRBJ2-5; 7 nucleotides match TRBD1. This CDR3 contains 14 residues. Germline V gene sequence: CDR1 MNHEY, CDR2 SMNVEV (reference sequence). The J segment lost 2 bases and the V segment lost 5 bases, leaving 5 bases of the junction unmatched. The CDR3 coding sequence is TGTGCCAGCAGTCTGACAGGGCGACAAGAGACCCAGTACTTC. Protein sequence: CASSLTGRQETQYF.

The chain carries TRBV2 and TRBJ1-1; TRBD1 might be the D (5 bases). The length of the CDR3 is 14 residues. CDR1 is SNHLY and CDR2 is FYNNEI in the germline V gene. V was clipped by 7 bases and J by 7 bases, with 19 bases between them. CDR3: CASTGESGRFEAFF. The CDR3 bases are TGTGCCAGCACGGGAGAATCGGGACGATTTGAAGCTTTCTTT. The whole variable domain, filled in from reference TRBV2 and TRBJ1-1, reads EPEVTQTPSHQVTQMGQEVILRCVPISNHLYFYWYRQILGQKVEFLVSFYNNEISEKSEIFDDQFSVERPDGSNFTLKIRSTKLEDSAMYFCASTGESGRFEAFFGQGTRLTVV.

The chain carries TRBV28 and TRBJ1-2; D possibly corresponds to TRBD1 (5 bases). Trimming took off 2 bases at V and 4 bases at J, with 14 bases between the two ends. CDR1 is MDHEN and CDR2 is SYDVKM in the germline V gene. The CDR3 totals 15 residues. The chain's CDR3 is CASSLGAGSRYGYTF. The CDR3, as DNA: TGTGCCAGCAGTTTAGGGGCAGGGTCACGCTATGGCTACACCTTC.

The DNA of the CDR3 is TGTGCCAGCAGTGGAGACAGGGGGCAAGGTTCACCCCTCCACTTT. It encodes CASSGDRGQGSPLHF. The chain recombines TRBV25-1 with TRBJ1-6; 10 nucleotides match TRBD1. After removal of 4 bases from V and 9 bases from J, the junction contained 6 bases not matched to a gene. Germline CDR1 is MGHDK and CDR2 is SYGVNS. CDR3 length equals 15 residues.